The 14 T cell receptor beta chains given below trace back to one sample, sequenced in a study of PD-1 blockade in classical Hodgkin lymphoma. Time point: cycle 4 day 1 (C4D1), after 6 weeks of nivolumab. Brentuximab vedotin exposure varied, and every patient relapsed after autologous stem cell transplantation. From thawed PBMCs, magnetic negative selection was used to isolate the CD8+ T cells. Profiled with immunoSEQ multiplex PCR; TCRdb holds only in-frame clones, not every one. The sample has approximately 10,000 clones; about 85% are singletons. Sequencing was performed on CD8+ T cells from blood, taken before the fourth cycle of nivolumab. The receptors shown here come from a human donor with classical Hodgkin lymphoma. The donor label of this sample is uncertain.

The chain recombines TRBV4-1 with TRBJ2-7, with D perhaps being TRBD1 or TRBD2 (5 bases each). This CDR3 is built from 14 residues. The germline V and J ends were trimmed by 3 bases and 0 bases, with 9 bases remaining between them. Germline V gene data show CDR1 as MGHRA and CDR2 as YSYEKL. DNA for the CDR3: TGCGCCAGCAGCCATCCCGGGACCTCCTACGAGCAGTACTTC. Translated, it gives CASSHPGTSYEQYF.

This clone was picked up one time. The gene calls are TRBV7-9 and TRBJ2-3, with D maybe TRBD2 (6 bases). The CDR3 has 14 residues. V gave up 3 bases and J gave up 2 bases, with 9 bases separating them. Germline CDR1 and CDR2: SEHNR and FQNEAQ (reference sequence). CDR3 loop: CASSLPDYTDTQYF. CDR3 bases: TGTGCCAGCAGCTTGCCGGACTACACAGATACGCAGTATTTT.

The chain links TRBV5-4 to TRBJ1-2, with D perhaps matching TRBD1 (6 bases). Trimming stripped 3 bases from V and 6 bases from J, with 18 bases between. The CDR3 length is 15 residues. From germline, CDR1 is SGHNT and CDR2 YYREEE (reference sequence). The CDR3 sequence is CASSSTPGSGDGYTF. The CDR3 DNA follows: TGTGCCAGCAGCTCTACCCCGGGGTCAGGGGATGGCTACACCTTC.

The CDR3 loop reads CATSRDRDMNTEAFF. In DNA, the CDR3 is TGTGCCACCAGCAGAGATCGGGACATGAACACTGAAGCTTTCTTT. J is TRBJ1-1 and V is TRBV15; perhaps TRBD1 as D (6 bases). With 0 bases removed from V and 0 bases from J, the gap between germline ends came to 8 bases. Per germline, CDR1 LNHNV and CDR2 YYDKDF (reference sequence). The CDR3 extends over 15 amino acids.

The CDR3 coding sequence is TGCGCCAGCAGCTTGCGGACGGACTATGGCTACACCTTC. This encodes CASSLRTDYGYTF. The gene calls are TRBV5-1 and TRBJ1-2, with no clear D. Germline V gives CDR1 SGHRS, CDR2 YFSETQ. Trimming took 1 base from V and 3 from J, leaving 7 bases between them. The CDR3 length is 13 residues.

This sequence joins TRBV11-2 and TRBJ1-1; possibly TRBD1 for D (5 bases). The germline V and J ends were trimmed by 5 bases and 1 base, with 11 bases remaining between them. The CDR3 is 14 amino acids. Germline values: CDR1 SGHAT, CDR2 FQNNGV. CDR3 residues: CASSPGRSNTEAFF. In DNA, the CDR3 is TGTGCCAGCAGCCCGGGACGGTCGAACACTGAAGCTTTCTTT.

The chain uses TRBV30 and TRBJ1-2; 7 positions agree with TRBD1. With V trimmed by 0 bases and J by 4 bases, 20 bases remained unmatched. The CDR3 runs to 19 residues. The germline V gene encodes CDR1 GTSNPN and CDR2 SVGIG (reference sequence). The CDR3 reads CAWSVASDRVPSLGYGYTF. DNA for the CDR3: TGTGCCTGGAGTGTAGCGTCCGACAGGGTGCCCTCCTTAGGCTATGGCTACACCTTC.

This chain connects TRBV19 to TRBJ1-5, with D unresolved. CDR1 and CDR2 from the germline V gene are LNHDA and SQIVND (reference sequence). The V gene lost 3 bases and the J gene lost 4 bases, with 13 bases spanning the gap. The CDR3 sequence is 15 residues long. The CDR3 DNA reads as TGTGCCAGTAGTATGTTCAATGTAAAGAATCAGCCCCAGCATTTT. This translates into CASSMFNVKNQPQHF.

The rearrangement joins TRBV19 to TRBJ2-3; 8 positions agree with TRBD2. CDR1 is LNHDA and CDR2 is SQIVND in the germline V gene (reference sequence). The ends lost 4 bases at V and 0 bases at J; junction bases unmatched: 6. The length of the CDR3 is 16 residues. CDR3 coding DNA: TGTGCCAGTAGTAACGAGGCGGGAGGAAGCACAGATACGCAGTATTTT. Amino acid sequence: CASSNEAGGSTDTQYF.

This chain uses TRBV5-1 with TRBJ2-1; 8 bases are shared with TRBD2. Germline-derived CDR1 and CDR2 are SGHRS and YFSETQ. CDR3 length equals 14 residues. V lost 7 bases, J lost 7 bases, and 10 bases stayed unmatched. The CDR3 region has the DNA TGCGCCAGCCGGGAGGGAGATGGTTGGAATGAGCAGTTCTTC. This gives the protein CASREGDGWNEQFF.

The CDR3 DNA reads as TGCGCCAGCAGCCAAGGGGGCCTAGCGGGAGGCCTGTGGAATGAGCAGTTCTTC. It encodes CASSQGGLAGGLWNEQFF. This chain joins TRBV4-3 and TRBJ2-1, with 11 bases aligning to TRBD2. Trimming cost V 1 base and J 7 bases; bases outside gene matches: 12. Germline CDR1 reads LGHNA; CDR2 reads YSLEER. This CDR3 region has 18 residues.

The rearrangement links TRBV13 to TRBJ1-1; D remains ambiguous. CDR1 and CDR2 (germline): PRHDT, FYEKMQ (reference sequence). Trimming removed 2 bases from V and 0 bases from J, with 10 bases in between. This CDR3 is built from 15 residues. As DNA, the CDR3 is TGTGCCAGCAGCTTAACAACCCTTTTGAACACTGAAGCTTTCTTT. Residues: CASSLTTLLNTEAFF.

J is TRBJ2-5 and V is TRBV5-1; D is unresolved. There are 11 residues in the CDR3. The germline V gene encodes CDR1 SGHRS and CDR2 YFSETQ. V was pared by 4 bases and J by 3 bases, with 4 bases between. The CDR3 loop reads CASSPEETQYF. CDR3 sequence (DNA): TGCGCCAGCAGCCCCGAAGAGACCCAGTACTTC.

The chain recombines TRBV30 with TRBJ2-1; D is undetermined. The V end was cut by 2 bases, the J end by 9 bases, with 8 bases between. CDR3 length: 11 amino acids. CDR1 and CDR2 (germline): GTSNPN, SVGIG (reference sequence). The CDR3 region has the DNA TGTGCCTGGAGTCCGGCCAGTGAGCAGTTCTTC. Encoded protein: CAWSPASEQFF. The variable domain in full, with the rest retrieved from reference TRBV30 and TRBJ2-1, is SQTIHQWPATLVQPVGSPLSLECTVEGTSNPNLYWYRQAAGRGLQLLFYSVGIGQISSEVPQNLSASRPQDRQFILSSKKLLLSDSGFYLCAWSPASEQFFGPGTRLTVL.